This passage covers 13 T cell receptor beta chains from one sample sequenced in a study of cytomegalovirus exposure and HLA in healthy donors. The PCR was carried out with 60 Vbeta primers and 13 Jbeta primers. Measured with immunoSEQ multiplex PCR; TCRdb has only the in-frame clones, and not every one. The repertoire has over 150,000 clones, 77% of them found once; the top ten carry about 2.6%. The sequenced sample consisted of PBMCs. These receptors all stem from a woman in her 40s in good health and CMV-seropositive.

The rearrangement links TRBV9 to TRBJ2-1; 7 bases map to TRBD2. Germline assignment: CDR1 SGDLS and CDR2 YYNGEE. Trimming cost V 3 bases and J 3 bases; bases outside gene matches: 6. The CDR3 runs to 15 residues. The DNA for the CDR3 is TGTGCCAGCAGCGCGGAGGAGCGGGGCTACAATGAGCAGTTCTTC. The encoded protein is CASSAEERGYNEQFF.

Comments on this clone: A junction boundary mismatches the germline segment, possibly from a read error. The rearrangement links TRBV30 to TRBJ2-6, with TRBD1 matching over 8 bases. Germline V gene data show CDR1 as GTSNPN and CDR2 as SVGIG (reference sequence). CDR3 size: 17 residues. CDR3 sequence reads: CAWTRDRSPSRANVLTF. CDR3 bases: TGTGCCTGGACCCGGGACAGGAGCCCCTCTAGGGCCAACGTCCTGACTTTC.

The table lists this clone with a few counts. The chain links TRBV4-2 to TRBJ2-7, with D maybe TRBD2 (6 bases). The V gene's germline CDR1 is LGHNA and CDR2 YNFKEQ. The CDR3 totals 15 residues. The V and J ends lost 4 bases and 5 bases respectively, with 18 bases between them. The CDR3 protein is CASSPTIGGKDEQYF. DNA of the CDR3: TGTGCCAGCAGCCCAACCATTGGGGGGAAGGACGAGCAGTACTTC.

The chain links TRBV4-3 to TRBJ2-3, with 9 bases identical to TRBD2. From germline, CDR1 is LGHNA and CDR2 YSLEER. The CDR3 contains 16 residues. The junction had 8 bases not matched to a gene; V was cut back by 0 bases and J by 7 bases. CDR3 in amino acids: CASSQDRTSALYTQYF. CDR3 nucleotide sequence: TGCGCCAGCAGCCAAGATAGGACTAGCGCACTCTATACGCAGTATTTT.

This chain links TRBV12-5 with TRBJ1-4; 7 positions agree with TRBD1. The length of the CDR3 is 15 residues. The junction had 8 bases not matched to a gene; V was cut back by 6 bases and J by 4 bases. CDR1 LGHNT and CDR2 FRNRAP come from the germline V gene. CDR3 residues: CASGVRDRLNEKLFF. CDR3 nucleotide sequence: TGTGCTAGTGGGGTCCGGGACAGACTTAATGAAAAACTGTTTTTT.

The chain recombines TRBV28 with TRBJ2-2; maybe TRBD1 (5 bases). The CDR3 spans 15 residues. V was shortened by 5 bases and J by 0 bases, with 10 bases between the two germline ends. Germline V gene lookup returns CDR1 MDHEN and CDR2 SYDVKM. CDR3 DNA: TGTGCCAGCAGTGCCCCGACAGCGAACACCGGGGAGCTGTTTTTT. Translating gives CASSAPTANTGELFF.

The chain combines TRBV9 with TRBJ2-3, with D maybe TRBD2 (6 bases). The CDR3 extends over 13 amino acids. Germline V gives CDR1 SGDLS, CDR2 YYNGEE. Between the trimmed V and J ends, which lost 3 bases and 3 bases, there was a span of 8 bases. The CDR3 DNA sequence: TGTGCCAGCAGCGATGGAGGGACAGATACGCAGTATTTT. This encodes CASSDGGTDTQYF.

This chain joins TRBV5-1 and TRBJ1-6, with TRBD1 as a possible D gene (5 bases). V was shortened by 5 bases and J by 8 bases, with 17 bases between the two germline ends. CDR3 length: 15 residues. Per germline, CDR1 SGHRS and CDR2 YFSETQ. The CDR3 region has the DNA TGCGCCAGCAGTGGGGGGACGGATTATCATTCACCCCTCCACTTT. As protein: CASSGGTDYHSPLHF.

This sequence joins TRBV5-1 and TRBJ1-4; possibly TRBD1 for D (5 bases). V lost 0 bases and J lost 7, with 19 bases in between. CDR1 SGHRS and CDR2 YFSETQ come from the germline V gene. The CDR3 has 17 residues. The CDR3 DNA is TGCGCCAGCAGCTTGGGCGGGACGGCCGGGGACGGTGAAAAACTGTTTTTT. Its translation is CASSLGGTAGDGEKLFF.

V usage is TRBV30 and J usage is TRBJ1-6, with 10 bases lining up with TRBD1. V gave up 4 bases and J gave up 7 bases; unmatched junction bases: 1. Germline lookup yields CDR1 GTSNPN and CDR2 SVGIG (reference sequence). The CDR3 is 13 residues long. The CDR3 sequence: CAWTGQGNSPLHF. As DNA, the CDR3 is TGTGCCTGGACGGGACAGGGGAATTCACCCCTCCACTTT.

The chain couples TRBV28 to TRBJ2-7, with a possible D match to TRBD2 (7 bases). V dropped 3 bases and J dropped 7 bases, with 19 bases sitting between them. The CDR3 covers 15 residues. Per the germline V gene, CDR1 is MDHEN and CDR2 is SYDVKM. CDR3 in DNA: TGTGCCAGCAGTTTTGCGGGGGCGTCGGTTAGTGAGCAGTACTTC. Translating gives CASSFAGASVSEQYF.

CDR3 coding DNA: TGTGCCATCAGTGACGGGACTAGAAGTCCCGGGGAGCTGTTTTTT. Its translation is CAISDGTRSPGELFF. The chain carries TRBV10-3 and TRBJ2-2; 8 bases match TRBD2. The CDR3 loop spans 15 amino acids. Germline V lookup: CDR1 ENHRY, CDR2 SYGVKD. The V segment lost 3 bases and the J segment 6 bases; nucleotides outside the gene matches: 6.

CDR3 sequence (DNA): TGTGCCAGCAGCGGCACAGGGACGAGCAATCAGCCCCAGCATTTT. It encodes CASSGTGTSNQPQHF. The J gene is TRBJ1-5, the V gene TRBV2; possibly TRBD1 for D (6 bases). Germline V gene lookup returns CDR1 SNHLY and CDR2 FYNNEI. Trimming took off 6 bases at V and 1 base at J, with 13 bases between the two ends. The CDR3 loop spans 15 amino acids.